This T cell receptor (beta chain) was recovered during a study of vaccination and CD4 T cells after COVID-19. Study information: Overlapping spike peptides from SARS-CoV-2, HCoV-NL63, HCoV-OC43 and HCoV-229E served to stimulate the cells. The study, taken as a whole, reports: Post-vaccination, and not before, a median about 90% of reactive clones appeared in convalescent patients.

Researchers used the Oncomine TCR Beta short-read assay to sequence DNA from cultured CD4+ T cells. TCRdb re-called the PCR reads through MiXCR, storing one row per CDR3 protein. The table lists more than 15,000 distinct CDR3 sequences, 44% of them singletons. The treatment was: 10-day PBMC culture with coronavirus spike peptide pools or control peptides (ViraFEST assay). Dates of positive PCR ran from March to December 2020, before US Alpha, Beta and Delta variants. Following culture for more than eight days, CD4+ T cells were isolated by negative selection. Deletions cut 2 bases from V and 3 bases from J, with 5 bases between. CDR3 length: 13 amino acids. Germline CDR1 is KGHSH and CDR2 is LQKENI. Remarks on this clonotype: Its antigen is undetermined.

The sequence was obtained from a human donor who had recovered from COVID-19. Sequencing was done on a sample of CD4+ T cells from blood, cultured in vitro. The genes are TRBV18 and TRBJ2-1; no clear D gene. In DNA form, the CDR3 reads TGTGCCAGCTCACCAAGAGACTACAATGAGCAGTTCTTC. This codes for CASSPRDYNEQFF.